This T cell receptor beta chain was captured in a study of T-cell reconstitution after alpha-beta-depleted transplantation in children. General study findings and limits: One year after transplant, T-cell counts and diversity came mostly from newly produced T cells. As was reported, about two months after transplant, alpha-beta T cells came from several hundred expanded graft clones. For some patients, TCRbeta diversity was high at day 60 because of recipient T cells and thymic progenitors that survived.

Unique molecular identifiers were incorporated during preparation of the TCRbeta library. From the PCR reads, TCRdb called clonotypes with MiXCR, one entry per CDR3 protein. This table has about 280,000 distinct CDR3 sequences, around 10% appearing once. This clonotype was seen repeatedly, ten times or more. Its cognate antigen is unknown. This TCR derives from a male patient between 2 and 15 years old who had a stem cell transplant for chronic granulomatous disease, so the T cells may come from the graft donor. Sequences were derived from peripheral blood, sampled 180 days after TCRalphabeta/CD19-depleted stem cell transplant.

The chain's CDR3 is CSARDGQSKNIQYF. The DNA for the CDR3 is TGCAGTGCTAGAGATGGACAGAGCAAAAACATTCAGTACTTC. The V call is TRBV20-1, the J call TRBJ2-4, with TRBD1 as a possible D gene (6 bases). This CDR3 spans 14 amino acids. The V end was cut by 0 bases, the J end by 3 bases, with 9 bases between. The V gene's germline CDR1 is DFQATT and CDR2 SNEGSKA (reference sequence).